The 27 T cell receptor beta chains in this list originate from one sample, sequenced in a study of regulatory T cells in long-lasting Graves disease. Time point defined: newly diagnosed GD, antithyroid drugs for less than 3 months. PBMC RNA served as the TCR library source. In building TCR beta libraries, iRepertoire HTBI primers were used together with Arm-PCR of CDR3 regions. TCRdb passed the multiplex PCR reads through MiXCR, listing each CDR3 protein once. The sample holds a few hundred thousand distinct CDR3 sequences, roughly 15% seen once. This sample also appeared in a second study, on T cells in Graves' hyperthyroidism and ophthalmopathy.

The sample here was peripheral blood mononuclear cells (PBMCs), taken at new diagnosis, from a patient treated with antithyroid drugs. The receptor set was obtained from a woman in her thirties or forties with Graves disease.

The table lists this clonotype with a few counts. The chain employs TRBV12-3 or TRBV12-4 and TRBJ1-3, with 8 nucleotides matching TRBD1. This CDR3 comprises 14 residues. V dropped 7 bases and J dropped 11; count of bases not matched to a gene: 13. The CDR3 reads CASNRQGPEGSIYF. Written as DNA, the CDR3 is TGTGCCAGCAACCGACAGGGGCCGGAGGGGTCCATATATTTT.

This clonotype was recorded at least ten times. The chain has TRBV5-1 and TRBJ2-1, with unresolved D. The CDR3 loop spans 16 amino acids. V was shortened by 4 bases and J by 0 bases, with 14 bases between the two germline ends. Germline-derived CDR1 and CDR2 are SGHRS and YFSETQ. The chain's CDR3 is CASSLETRSSYNEQFF. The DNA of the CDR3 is TGCGCCAGCAGCCTTGAGACTCGGAGCTCCTACAATGAGCAGTTCTTC.

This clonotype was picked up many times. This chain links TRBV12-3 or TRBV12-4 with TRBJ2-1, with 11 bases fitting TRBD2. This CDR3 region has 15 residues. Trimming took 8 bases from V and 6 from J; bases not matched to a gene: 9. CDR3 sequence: CASCPLAGELNEQFF. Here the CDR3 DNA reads TGTGCCAGCTGCCCACTAGCGGGAGAACTCAATGAGCAGTTCTTC.

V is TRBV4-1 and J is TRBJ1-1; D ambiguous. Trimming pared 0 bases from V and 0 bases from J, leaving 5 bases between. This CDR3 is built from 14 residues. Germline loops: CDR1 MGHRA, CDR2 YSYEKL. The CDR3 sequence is CASSQERVNTEAFF. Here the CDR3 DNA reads TGCGCCAGCAGCCAAGAGAGGGTGAACACTGAAGCTTTCTTT.

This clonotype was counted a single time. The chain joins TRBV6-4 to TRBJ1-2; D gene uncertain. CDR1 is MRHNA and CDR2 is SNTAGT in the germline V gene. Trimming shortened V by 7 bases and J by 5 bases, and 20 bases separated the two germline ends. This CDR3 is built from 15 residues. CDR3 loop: CASTLASESYYGYTF. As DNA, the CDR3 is TGTGCCAGCACCCTCGCTTCGGAATCTTATTATGGCTACACCTTC.

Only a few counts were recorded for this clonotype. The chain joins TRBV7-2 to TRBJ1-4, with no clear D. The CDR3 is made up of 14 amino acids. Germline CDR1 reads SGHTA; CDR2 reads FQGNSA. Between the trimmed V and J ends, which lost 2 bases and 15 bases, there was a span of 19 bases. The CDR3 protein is CASSLQAGGPGVFF. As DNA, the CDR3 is TGTGCCAGCAGCTTACAAGCGGGAGGCCCAGGCGTGTTTTTT.

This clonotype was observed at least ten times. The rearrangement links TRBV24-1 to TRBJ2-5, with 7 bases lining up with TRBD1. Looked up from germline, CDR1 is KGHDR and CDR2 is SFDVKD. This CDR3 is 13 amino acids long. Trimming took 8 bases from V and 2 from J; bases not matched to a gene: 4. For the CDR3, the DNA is TGTGCCACCAACAGGGACAGACAAGAGACCCAGTACTTC. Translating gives CATNRDRQETQYF.

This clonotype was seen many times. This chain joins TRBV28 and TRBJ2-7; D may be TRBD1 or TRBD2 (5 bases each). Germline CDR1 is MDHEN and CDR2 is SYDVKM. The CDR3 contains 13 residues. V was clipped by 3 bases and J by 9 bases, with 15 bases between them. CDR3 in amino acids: CASSLGPGAGQYF. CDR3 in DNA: TGTGCCAGCAGTTTGGGCCCCGGGGCCGGGCAGTACTTC.

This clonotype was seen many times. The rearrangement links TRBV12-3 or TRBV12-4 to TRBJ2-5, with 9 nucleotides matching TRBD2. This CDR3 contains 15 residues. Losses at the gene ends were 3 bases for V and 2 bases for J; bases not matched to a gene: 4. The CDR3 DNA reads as TGTGCCAGCAGTTTCTCTAGCGGGGCTCAAGAGACCCAGTACTTC. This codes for CASSFSSGAQETQYF.

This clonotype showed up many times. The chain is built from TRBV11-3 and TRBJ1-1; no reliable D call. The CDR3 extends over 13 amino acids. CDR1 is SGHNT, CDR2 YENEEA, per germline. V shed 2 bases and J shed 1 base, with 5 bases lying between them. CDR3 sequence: CASSLMSNTEAFF. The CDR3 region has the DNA TGTGCCAGCAGCTTAATGTCGAACACTGAAGCTTTCTTT.

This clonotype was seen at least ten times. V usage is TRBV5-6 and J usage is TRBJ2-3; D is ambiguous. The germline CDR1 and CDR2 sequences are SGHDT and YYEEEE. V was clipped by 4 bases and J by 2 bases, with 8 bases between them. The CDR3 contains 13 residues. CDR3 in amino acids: CASSLGNTDTQYF. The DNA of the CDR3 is TGTGCCAGCAGCCTAGGGAACACAGATACGCAGTATTTT.

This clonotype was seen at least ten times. DNA for the CDR3: TGTGCCTGGAGTATGTCGAACCATGAGCAGTTCTTC. Its translation is CAWSMSNHEQFF. The chain employs TRBV30 and TRBJ2-1; D unresolved. V lost 2 bases and J lost 8, with 10 bases in between. Germline loops: CDR1 GTSNPN, CDR2 SVGIG (reference sequence). This CDR3 is 12 amino acids long.

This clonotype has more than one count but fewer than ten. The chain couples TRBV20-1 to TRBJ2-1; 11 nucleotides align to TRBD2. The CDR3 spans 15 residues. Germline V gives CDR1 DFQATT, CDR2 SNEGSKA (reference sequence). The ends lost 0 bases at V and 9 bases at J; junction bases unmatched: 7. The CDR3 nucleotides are TGCAGTGCTAGAGACGTAGCGGGAGGGCCAGGTGAGCAGTTCTTC. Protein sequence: CSARDVAGGPGEQFF.

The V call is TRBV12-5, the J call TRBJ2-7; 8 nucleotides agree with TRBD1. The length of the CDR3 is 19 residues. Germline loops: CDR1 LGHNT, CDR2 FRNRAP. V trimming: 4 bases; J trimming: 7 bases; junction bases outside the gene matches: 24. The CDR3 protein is CASGSRSPGLRQGTDEQYF. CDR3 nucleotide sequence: TGTGCTAGTGGTTCACGTTCGCCGGGTCTGAGACAGGGGACTGATGAGCAGTACTTC.

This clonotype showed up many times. CDR3 DNA: TGCGCCAGCAGTGCTGAGATAGGATACGAGACCCAGTACTTC. This translates into CASSAEIGYETQYF. The chain has TRBV10-1 and TRBJ2-5, with D hard to call. Trimming took off 4 bases at V and 5 bases at J, with 14 bases between the two ends. The CDR3 is 14 residues long. Germline V gene sequence: CDR1 WNHNN, CDR2 SYGVQD (reference sequence).

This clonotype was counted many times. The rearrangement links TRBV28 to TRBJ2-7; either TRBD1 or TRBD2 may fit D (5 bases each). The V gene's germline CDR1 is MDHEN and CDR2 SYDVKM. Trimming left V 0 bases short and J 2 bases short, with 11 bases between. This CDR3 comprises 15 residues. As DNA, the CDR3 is TGTGCCAGCAGTTTATGGGGGGATGATACCTACGAGCAGTACTTC. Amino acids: CASSLWGDDTYEQYF.

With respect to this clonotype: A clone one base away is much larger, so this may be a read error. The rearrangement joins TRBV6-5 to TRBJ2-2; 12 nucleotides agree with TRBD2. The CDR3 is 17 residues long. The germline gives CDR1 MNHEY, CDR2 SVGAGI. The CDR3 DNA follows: TGTGCCAGCGGTTACCTCCGGGGACTAGCGGGCACCGGGGAGCTGTTTTTT. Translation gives CASGYLRGLAGTGELFF.

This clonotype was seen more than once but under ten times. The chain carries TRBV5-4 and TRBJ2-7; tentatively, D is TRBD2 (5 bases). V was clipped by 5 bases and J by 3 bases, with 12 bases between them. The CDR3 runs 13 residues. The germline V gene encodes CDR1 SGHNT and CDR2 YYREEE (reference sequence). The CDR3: CASRPAGDYEQYF. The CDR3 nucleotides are TGTGCCAGCAGGCCCGCCGGGGACTACGAGCAGTACTTC.

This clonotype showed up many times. This chain's CDR3 is CASSLEPSASAEAFF. DNA for the CDR3: TGTGCCAGCAGCTTAGAACCCAGCGCCTCCGCTGAAGCTTTCTTT. V is TRBV11-2 and J is TRBJ1-1; D not resolved. The CDR3 consists of 15 residues. CDR1 and CDR2 from the germline V gene are SGHAT and FQNNGV. The ends were cut back, 0 bases at V and 6 bases at J, with 14 bases in the middle.

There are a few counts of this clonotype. DNA for the CDR3: TGCAGTGCTAGGTATCTCAGGGAGGGGGAGCAGTACTTC. It codes for CSARYLREGEQYF. The chain recombines TRBV20-1 with TRBJ2-7; 7 bases are shared with TRBD2. The CDR3 length is 13 residues. Trimming removed 3 bases from V and 7 bases from J; junction bases left unmatched: 9. CDR1 is DFQATT, CDR2 SNEGSKA, per germline (reference sequence).

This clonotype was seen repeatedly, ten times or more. The CDR3 DNA sequence: TGTGCCAGCACCCTAGGGGGGCAGGGCCCCTACGAGCAGTACTTC. Translating gives CASTLGGQGPYEQYF. The J gene is TRBJ2-7, the V gene TRBV28, with D perhaps assigned TRBD1 or TRBD2 (6 bases each). Per germline, CDR1 MDHEN and CDR2 SYDVKM. Trimming shortened V by 7 bases and J by 2 bases, and 18 bases separated the two germline ends. The CDR3 is made up of 15 amino acids. The full variable domain, rest sourced from reference TRBV28 and TRBJ2-7, is DVKVTQSSRYLVKRTGEKVFLECVQDMDHENMFWYRQDPGLGLRLIYFSYDVKMKEKGDIPEGYSVSREKKERFSLILESASTNQTSMYLCASTLGGQGPYEQYFGPGTRLTVT.

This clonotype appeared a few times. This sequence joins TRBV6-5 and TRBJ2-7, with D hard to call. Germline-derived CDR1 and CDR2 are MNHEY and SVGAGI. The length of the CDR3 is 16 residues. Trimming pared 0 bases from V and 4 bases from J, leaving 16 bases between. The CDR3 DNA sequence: TGTGCCAGCAGTTACTCCCAGTCCTCAGCCTATTACGAGCAGTACTTC. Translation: CASSYSQSSAYYEQYF.

The CDR3 DNA is TGCAGCGTTGACCTAGCGGAGGAATACGAGCAGTACTTC. This translates into CSVDLAEEYEQYF. The chain combines TRBV29-1 with TRBJ2-7, with 7 bases identical to TRBD2. This CDR3 is 13 amino acids long. In germline, CDR1 is SQVTM, CDR2 ANQGSEA. V was clipped by 3 bases and J by 4 bases; unmatched bases: 6.

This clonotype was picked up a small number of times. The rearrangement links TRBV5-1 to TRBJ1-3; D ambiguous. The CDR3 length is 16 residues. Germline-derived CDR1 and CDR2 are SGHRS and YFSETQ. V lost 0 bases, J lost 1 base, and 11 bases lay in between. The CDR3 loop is CASSLEVLGSGNTIYF. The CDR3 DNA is TGCGCCAGCAGCTTGGAGGTTTTGGGATCTGGAAACACCATATATTTT. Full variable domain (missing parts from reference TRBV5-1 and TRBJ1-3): KAGVTQTPRYLIKTRGQQVTLSCSPISGHRSVSWYQQTPGQGLQFLFEYFSETQRNKGNFPGRFSGRQFSNSRSEMNVSTLELGDSALYLCASSLEVLGSGNTIYFGEGSWLTVV.

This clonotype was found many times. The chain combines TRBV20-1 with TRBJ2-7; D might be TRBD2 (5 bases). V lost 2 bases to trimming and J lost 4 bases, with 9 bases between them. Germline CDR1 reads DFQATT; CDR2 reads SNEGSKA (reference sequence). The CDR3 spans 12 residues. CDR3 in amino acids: CSARLAAYEQYF. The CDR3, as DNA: TGCAGTGCTAGACTAGCAGCATACGAGCAGTACTTC.

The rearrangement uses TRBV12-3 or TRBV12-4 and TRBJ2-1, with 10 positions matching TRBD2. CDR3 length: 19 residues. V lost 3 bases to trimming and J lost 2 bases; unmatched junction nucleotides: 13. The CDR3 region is CASSFPSLVAGGTYNEQFF. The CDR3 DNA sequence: TGTGCCAGCAGTTTCCCTTCCCTAGTAGCGGGAGGAACCTACAATGAGCAGTTCTTC.

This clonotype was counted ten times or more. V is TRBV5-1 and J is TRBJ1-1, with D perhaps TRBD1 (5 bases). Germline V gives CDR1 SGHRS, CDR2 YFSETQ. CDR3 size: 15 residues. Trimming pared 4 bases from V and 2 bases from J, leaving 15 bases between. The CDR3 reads CASSAGLIPNTEAFF. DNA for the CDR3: TGCGCCAGCAGCGCGGGACTTATCCCAAACACTGAAGCTTTCTTT.